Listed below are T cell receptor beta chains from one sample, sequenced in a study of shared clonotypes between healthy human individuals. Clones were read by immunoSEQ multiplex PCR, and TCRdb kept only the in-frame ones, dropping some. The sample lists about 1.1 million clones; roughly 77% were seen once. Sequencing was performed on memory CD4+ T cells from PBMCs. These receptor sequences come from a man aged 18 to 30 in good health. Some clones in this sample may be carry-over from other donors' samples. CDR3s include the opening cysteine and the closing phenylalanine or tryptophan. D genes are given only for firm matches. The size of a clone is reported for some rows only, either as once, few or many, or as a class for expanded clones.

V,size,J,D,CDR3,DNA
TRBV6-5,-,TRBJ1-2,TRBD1,CASSRQGAYGYTF,TGTGCCAGCAGCCGACAGGGGGCGTATGGCTACACCTTC
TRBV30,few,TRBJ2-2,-,CAWSVFGVNTGELFF,TGTGCCTGGAGTGTATTCGGAGTTAACACCGGGGAGCTGTTTTTT
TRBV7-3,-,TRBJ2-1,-,CASSLAGSGDEQFF,TGTGCCAGCAGCTTAGCGGGTTCCGGGGATGAGCAGTTCTTC
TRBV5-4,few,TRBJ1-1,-,CASSFRGTTEAFF,TGTGCCAGCAGCTTTAGGGGAACCACTGAAGCTTTCTTT
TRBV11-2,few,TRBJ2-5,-,CASSLAMAGWRETQYF,TGTGCCAGCAGCTTAGCTATGGCAGGGTGGAGGGAGACCCAGTACTTC
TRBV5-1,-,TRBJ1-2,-,CASSLEGQHYGYTF,TGCGCCAGCAGCTTGGAGGGACAACACTATGGCTACACCTTC
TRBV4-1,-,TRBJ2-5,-,CASRDPQGPGVTQYF,TGCGCCAGCAGAGACCCCCAGGGGCCGGGGGTGACCCAGTACTTC
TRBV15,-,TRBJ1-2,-,CATSQTNYGYTF,TGTGCCACCAGCCAGACTAACTATGGCTACACCTTC
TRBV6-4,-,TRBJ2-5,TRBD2,CASSARTSGICKTQYF,TGTGCCAGCAGTGCCAGGACTAGCGGGATTTGTAAGACCCAGTACTTC
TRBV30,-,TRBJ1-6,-,CAWSDSRAYSPLHF,TGTGCCTGGAGTGACAGCAGGGCATATTCACCCCTCCACTTT
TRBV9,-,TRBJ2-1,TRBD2,CASSAPLAGGPNEQFF,TGTGCCAGCAGCGCACCTCTAGCGGGAGGGCCTAATGAGCAGTTCTTC
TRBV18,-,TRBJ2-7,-,CASSPGTGAFGEQYF,TGTGCCAGCTCACCTGGGACGGGGGCGTTTGGAGAGCAGTACTTC
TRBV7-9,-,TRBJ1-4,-,CASSLARDSDREKLFF,TGTGCCAGCAGCTTAGCTCGGGATTCCGACCGGGAAAAACTGTTTTTT
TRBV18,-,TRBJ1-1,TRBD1,CASSPWQGADTEAFF,TGTGCCAGCTCACCATGGCAGGGGGCCGACACTGAAGCTTTCTTT
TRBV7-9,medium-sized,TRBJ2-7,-,CASSLDRVPYEQYF,TGTGCCAGCAGCCTTGACCGCGTGCCCTACGAGCAGTACTTC
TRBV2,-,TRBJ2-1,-,CATTSSQHNEQFF,TGTGCCACAACTAGCTCCCAGCACAATGAGCAGTTCTTC
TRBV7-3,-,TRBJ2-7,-,CASSLGTGQEQYF,TGTGCCAGCAGCCTTGGGACGGGTCAAGAGCAGTACTTC
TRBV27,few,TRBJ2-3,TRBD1,CASSWGQVTDTQYF,TGTGCCAGCAGTTGGGGACAGGTCACAGATACGCAGTATTTT
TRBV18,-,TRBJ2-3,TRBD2,CASSLGLAGATDTQYF,TGTGCCAGCTCACTGGGACTAGCGGGAGCTACAGATACGCAGTATTTT
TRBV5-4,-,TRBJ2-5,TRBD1,CASSFRQGQETQYF,TGTGCCAGCAGCTTTCGACAGGGGCAAGAGACCCAGTACTTC
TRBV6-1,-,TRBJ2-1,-,CASHPRFYSYNEQFF,TGTGCCAGCCATCCCCGGTTCTACTCCTACAATGAGCAGTTCTTC
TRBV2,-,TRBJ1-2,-,CASSGSGVRNYGYTF,TGTGCCAGCAGTGGTTCAGGGGTTAGAAACTATGGCTACACCTTC
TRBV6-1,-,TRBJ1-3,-,CASSEWGPGNTIYF,TGTGCCAGCAGTGAGTGGGGGCCGGGAAACACCATATATTTT
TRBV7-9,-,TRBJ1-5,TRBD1,CASSLTGTGKWDQPQHF,TGTGCCAGCAGCCTCACCGGGACAGGGAAATGGGATCAGCCCCAGCATTTT
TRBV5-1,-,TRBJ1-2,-,CASSLDYYGYTF,TGCGCCAGCAGCCTCGATTACTATGGCTACACCTTC
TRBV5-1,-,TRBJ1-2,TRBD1,CASSLDTDRGNYGYTF,TGCGCCAGCAGCCTGGACACGGACAGGGGGAACTATGGCTACACCTTC
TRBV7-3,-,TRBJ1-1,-,CASSLEGEAFF,TGTGCCAGCAGCTTAGAAGGTGAAGCTTTCTTT
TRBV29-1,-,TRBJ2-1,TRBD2,CSVDKGLAGAGEQFF,TGCAGCGTGGACAAGGGACTAGCGGGAGCGGGTGAGCAGTTCTTC
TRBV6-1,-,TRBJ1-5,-,CASSDPGVRQPQHF,TGTGCCAGCAGTGACCCCGGGGTTCGGCAGCCCCAGCATTTT
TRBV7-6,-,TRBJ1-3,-,CASSSQDSGNTIYF,TGTGCCAGCAGCTCACAGGACTCTGGAAACACCATATATTTT
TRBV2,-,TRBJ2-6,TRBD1,CASSGGQGGANVLTF,TGTGCCAGCAGTGGGGGACAGGGTGGGGCCAACGTCCTGACTTTC
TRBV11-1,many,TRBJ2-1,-,CASTGTGREQFF,TGTGCCAGTACCGGGACCGGGCGGGAGCAGTTCTTC
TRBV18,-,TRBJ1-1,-,CASSPVNGNTEAFF,TGTGCCAGCTCACCAGTGAATGGAAACACTGAAGCTTTCTTT
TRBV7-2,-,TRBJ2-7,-,CASSPGRNSYEQYF,TGTGCCAGCAGTCCTGGCCGGAACTCCTACGAGCAGTACTTC
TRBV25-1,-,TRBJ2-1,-,CASSEGDSSDNNEQFF,TGTGCCAGCAGTGAAGGGGACTCGAGCGACAACAATGAGCAGTTCTTC
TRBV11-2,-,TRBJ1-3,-,CASSFSGAGNTIYF,TGTGCCAGCAGCTTTAGCGGGGCTGGAAACACCATATATTTT
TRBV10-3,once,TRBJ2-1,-,CAITGVGSEQFF,TGTGCCATCACCGGGGTAGGTAGTGAGCAGTTCTTC
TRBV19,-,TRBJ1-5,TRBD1,CASAGTGHNQPQHF,TGTGCCAGCGCCGGGACAGGCCACAATCAGCCCCAGCATTTT
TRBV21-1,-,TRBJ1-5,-,CARTPKAGQPNQPQHF,TGTGCCAGGACCCCAAAGGCCGGACAGCCGAATCAGCCCCAGCATTTT
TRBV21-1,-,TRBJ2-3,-,CASSYGGLARHTQYF,TGTGCCAGCAGCTACGGGGGACTAGCAAGACATACGCAGTATTTT
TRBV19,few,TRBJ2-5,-,CASSIRETQYF,TGTGCCAGTAGTATAAGAGAGACCCAGTACTTC
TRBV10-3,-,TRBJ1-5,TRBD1,CAIRGGQGFNQPQHF,TGTGCCATCAGGGGGGGACAGGGGTTCAATCAGCCCCAGCATTTT